This record concerns one TCR beta chain sequence. The sample comes from a study of technical replicates of blood from a few donors. The CDR3 has 11 residues. The ends were cut back, 3 bases at V and 4 bases at J, with 2 bases in the middle. Germline V CDR1 and CDR2: SNHLY, FYNNEI. Generated by immunoSEQ multiplex PCR, the TCRdb table keeps only in-frame clones and is missing some. The repertoire holds around 80,000 clones, with over 75% as singletons. The chain joins TRBV2 to TRBJ2-3; D gene ambiguous. Sequenced material: T cells isolated from PBMCs. The sequence was obtained from a human donor in good health. The CDR3 here is CASSDSDTQYF. DNA for the CDR3: TGTGCCAGCAGTGACTCAGATACGCAGTATTTT.